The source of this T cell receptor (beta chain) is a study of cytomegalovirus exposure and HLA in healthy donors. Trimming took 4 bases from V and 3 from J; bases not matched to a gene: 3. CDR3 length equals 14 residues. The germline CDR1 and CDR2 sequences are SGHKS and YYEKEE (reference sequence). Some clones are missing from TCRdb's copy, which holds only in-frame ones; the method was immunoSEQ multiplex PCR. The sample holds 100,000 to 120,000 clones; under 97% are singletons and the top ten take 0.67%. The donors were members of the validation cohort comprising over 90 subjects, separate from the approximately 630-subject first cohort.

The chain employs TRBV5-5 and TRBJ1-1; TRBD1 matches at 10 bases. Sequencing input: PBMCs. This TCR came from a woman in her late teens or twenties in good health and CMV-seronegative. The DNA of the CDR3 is TGTGCCAGCAGCGGGGGGACAGGGGACACTGAAGCTTTCTTT. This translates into CASSGGTGDTEAFF.